This T cell receptor beta chain was sequenced for a study of T cells after yellow fever vaccination. Study-level results: A small share of clonotypes appeared in both CD4 and CD8 compartments. Repertoires obtained by FACS sorting could include abundant clonotypes that entered as contaminants from the bulk population.

Trimming cost V 6 bases and J 2 bases; bases outside gene matches: 6. The CDR3 loop spans 15 amino acids. Looked up from germline, CDR1 is DFQATT and CDR2 is SNEGSKA (reference sequence). In regard to this clonotype: The antigen is undetermined.

Synthesis of TCR cDNA relied on 5'RACE template switching, which attached a universal primer site and UMIs. One entry per CDR3 protein, called by TCRdb with MiXCR from the 5' RACE reads. The sample consists of 250,000 to 300,000 distinct CDR3 sequences, around 13% of them appearing once. This clonotype was sampled from a man aged 25-45 years who received the YFV17D yellow fever vaccine. The sample here was CD4+ T cells sorted from PBMCs, taken 45 days after the yellow fever booster vaccination. The J gene is TRBJ2-7, the V gene TRBV20-1; 14 nucleotides line up with TRBD2. This CDR3 is CSARGLAGETYEQYF. The CDR3, as DNA: TGCAGTGCCCGGGGACTAGCGGGAGAAACCTACGAGCAGTACTTC.